The 9 T cell receptor beta chains reported below all come from one sample, sequenced in a study of OX40 agonist ivuxolimab in advanced cancers. Profiling relied on immunoSEQ multiplex PCR, and the TCRdb table lists in-frame clones only, not all of them. The data contain around 72,000 clones, 80% to 90% of them singletons. Sequencing was performed on CD4+ or CD8+ T cells sorted from blood, taken in a trial of the OX40 agonist ivuxolimab. These receptors all stem from an adult with an advanced solid tumor such as melanoma, head and neck, liver or kidney cancer.

The chain is built from TRBV5-1 and TRBJ2-2; D remains unclear. Trimming cost V 4 bases and J 4 bases, with 8 bases left between them. The germline V gene has CDR1 SGHRS and CDR2 YFSETQ. There are 13 residues in the CDR3. The CDR3 loop reads CASSRGATGELFF. The CDR3 nucleotides read TGCGCCAGCAGCCGAGGAGCCACCGGGGAGCTGTTTTTT.

The chain combines TRBV6-6 with TRBJ2-1; 12 nucleotides agree with TRBD1. The V gene's germline CDR1 is MNHNY and CDR2 SVGAGI (reference sequence). The CDR3 has 15 amino acids. V shed 4 bases, J shed 7 bases, and the junction held 5 bases outside the gene matches. This CDR3 reads CASSFRDRGPNEQFF. The DNA for the CDR3 is TGTGCCAGCAGTTTCCGGGACAGGGGGCCTAATGAGCAGTTCTTC.

Details on this clone: One junction end disagrees with the germline gene, perhaps due to a read error. The chain combines TRBV15 with TRBJ1-3; D not resolved. Germline V CDR1 and CDR2: LNHNV, YYDKDF (reference sequence). The CDR3 covers 13 residues. The CDR3 DNA is TGTGCCACCAGCCGAGACCCTGGAAACACCATATATTTT. Encoded protein: CATSRDPGNTIYF. Supplemented by reference TRBV15 and TRBJ1-3, the full variable domain reads DAMVIQNPRYQVTQFGKPVTLSCSQTLNHNVMYWYQQKSSQAPKLLFHYYDKDFNNEADTPDNFQSRRPNTSFCFLDIRSPGLGDTAMYLCATSRDPGNTIYFGEGSWLTVV.

This chain uses TRBV7-9 with TRBJ2-2, with D possibly being TRBD1 (7 bases). Trimming removed 4 bases at V and 7 bases at J, with 10 bases between. CDR3 length equals 13 residues. Germline V lookup: CDR1 SEHNR, CDR2 FQNEAQ (reference sequence). The CDR3 DNA is TGTGCCAGCAGCTCCCAGGGGGGCGGGGAGCTGTTTTTT. This sequence encodes CASSSQGGGELFF.

The V and J genes are TRBV5-1 and TRBJ1-1; D uncertain. This CDR3 comprises 18 residues. V was trimmed by 1 base and J by 2 bases, leaving 21 bases between them. The germline CDR1 and CDR2 sequences are SGHRS and YFSETQ. CDR3 nucleotides: TGCGCCAGCAGCTTGTCTACGGGAACTAAGTTTACTAACACTGAAGCTTTCTTT. Amino acid sequence: CASSLSTGTKFTNTEAFF.

This sequence joins TRBV11-3 and TRBJ2-3; D not resolved. The germline gives CDR1 SGHNT, CDR2 YENEEA. The CDR3 loop spans 14 amino acids. Trimming removed 3 bases from V and 0 bases from J, with 7 bases in between. CDR3 loop: CASSLSLSTDTQYF. Written as DNA, the CDR3 is TGTGCCAGCAGCTTGAGCTTGAGCACAGATACGCAGTATTTT. Full variable domain (rest looked up from reference TRBV11-3 and TRBJ2-3): EAGVVQSPRYKIIEKKQPVAFWCNPISGHNTLYWYLQNLGQGPELLIRYENEEAVDDSQLPKDRFSAERLKGVDSTLKIQPAELGDSAVYLCASSLSLSTDTQYFGPGTRLTVL.

The chain combines TRBV21-1 with TRBJ1-5; the table's D call, TRBD1, has no DNA check behind it. TRBV21-1 is labeled a pseudogene. This CDR3 region has 15 residues. CDR3 residues: CASSPGTAQDQPQHF. The CDR3 DNA reads as TGTGCCAGCAGCCCCGGGACAGCCCAAGATCAGCCCCAGCATTTT.

The chain uses TRBV28 and TRBJ2-1, with a weak D call TRBD2 (6 bases). The CDR3 extends over 15 amino acids. Germline V gene data show CDR1 as MDHEN and CDR2 as SYDVKM. The ends were cut back, 6 bases at V and 10 bases at J, with 22 bases in the middle. CDR3 coding DNA: TGTGCCAGCAGCTCAGTCCGGGACTTACCCAGGGAGCAGTTCTTC. This codes for CASSSVRDLPREQFF.

V is TRBV9 and J is TRBJ1-1, with TRBD1 as a possible D gene (6 bases). The CDR3 extends over 17 amino acids. With 2 bases removed from V and 5 bases from J, the gap between germline ends came to 22 bases. Germline V gives CDR1 SGDLS, CDR2 YYNGEE. The CDR3 region has the DNA TGTGCCAGCAGCGTTTCTGGGGTAGGGGGTGGAAATACTGAAGCTTTCTTT. Amino acid sequence: CASSVSGVGGGNTEAFF.